These 24 T cell receptor beta chains share one sample of origin, sequenced in a study of T cells in Graves' hyperthyroidism and ophthalmopathy. There were TCR beta CDR3 regions amplified from RNA transcripts. The HTBI set primed first-round TCR CDR3 RT-PCR. TCRdb reprocessed the multiplex PCR reads with MiXCR, giving one entry per CDR3 protein. This sample has 450,000 to 650,000 distinct CDR3 sequences, with roughly 20% found just once. Sequenced sample: blood. The receptor set was obtained from a man aged 18-30 years with Graves' hyperthyroidism.

This clonotype showed up many times. This rearrangement joins TRBV12-3 or TRBV12-4 to TRBJ1-1; TRBD1 might be the D (5 bases). With 7 bases removed from V and 7 bases from J, the gap between germline ends came to 13 bases. This CDR3 contains 12 residues. CDR3 sequence: CASKLGGNEAFF. CDR3 sequence (DNA): TGTGCCAGCAAACTGGGGGGAAATGAAGCTTTCTTT.

The CDR3 loop is CASVRGIDDQPQHF. CDR3 sequence (DNA): TGTGCCAGTGTGCGGGGGATCGACGATCAGCCCCAGCATTTT. This chain uses TRBV6-1 with TRBJ1-5; TRBD1 might be the D (5 bases). The ends were cut back, 9 bases at V and 5 bases at J, with 17 bases in the middle. The germline V gene has CDR1 MNHNS and CDR2 SASEGT. The CDR3 sequence is 14 residues long.

The rearrangement uses TRBV30 and TRBJ1-2, with D perhaps matching TRBD1 (5 bases). The CDR3 covers 14 residues. Germline lookup yields CDR1 GTSNPN and CDR2 SVGIG (reference sequence). Deletions cut 3 bases from V and 7 bases from J, with 18 bases between. Here the CDR3 reads CAWSSSGAPFGYTF. For the CDR3, the DNA is TGTGCCTGGAGCTCCAGTGGGGCCCCCTTTGGCTACACCTTC.

This clonotype was detected many times. The V call is TRBV20-1, the J call TRBJ2-7, with TRBD2 matching 9 bases. Trimming cost V 7 bases and J 5 bases; bases outside gene matches: 9. The germline V gene encodes CDR1 DFQATT and CDR2 SNEGSKA (reference sequence). The CDR3 sequence is 13 residues long. DNA for the CDR3: TGCAGTGGAGCAGGGACTAGCCCCCACGAGCAGTACTTC. Its translation is CSGAGTSPHEQYF.

V gene TRBV12-3 or TRBV12-4 combines with J gene TRBJ1-5, with D possibly matching TRBD1 (6 bases). The ends were cut back, 8 bases at V and 6 bases at J, with 17 bases in the middle. The CDR3 contains 14 residues. CDR3 in amino acids: CASGVGGAVQPQHF. Written as DNA, the CDR3 is TGTGCCAGCGGCGTGGGGGGCGCGGTTCAGCCCCAGCATTTT.

This clonotype was observed a few times. CDR3: CASSLGARGETQYF. CDR3 nucleotide sequence: TGCGCCAGCAGCCTCGGCGCGAGGGGGGAGACCCAGTACTTC. This rearrangement joins TRBV5-1 to TRBJ2-5; a weak D match, TRBD1 (6 bases). The CDR3 consists of 14 residues. V lost 4 bases, J lost 5 bases, and 15 bases lay in between. In germline, CDR1 is SGHRS, CDR2 YFSETQ.

Ten or more counts support this clonotype. In DNA form, the CDR3 reads TGTGCCAGCAGCCTTGACAGGGGGAATTCACCCCTCCACTTT. Protein: CASSLDRGNSPLHF. This chain uses TRBV28 with TRBJ1-6; TRBD1 matches at 9 bases. With 6 bases clipped from V and 7 bases from J, the junction kept 4 bases outside the gene matches. This CDR3 comprises 14 residues. From germline, CDR1 is MDHEN and CDR2 SYDVKM.

This clonotype was seen at least ten times. The chain employs TRBV12-3 or TRBV12-4 and TRBJ1-2; D gene ambiguous. CDR3 length: 18 residues. The V and J ends lost 3 bases and 0 bases respectively, with 20 bases between them. The CDR3: CASSFRVNHASSNYGYTF. CDR3 in DNA: TGTGCCAGCAGTTTTAGGGTCAACCACGCCTCCTCTAACTATGGCTACACCTTC.

This clonotype was observed many times. This chain links TRBV29-1 with TRBJ1-2, with D hard to call. In germline, CDR1 is SQVTM, CDR2 ANQGSEA. This CDR3 is 13 amino acids long. Trimming took off 5 bases at V and 4 bases at J, with 14 bases between the two ends. The DNA of the CDR3 is TGCAGCGTTACCGGGCCTTCGGGCTATGGCTACACCTTC. It is translated as CSVTGPSGYGYTF.

Regarding this clonotype: This sequence may be a read error, since a much larger clone differs from it by one base. The chain has TRBV7-8 and TRBJ2-5, with 12 nucleotides matching TRBD2. J was trimmed by 3 bases and V by 3 bases; bases with no gene match: 11. Germline CDR1 and CDR2: SGHVS and FQNEAQ. This CDR3 has 18 amino acids. This chain's CDR3 is CASSFIPPGLAGKETQYF. Written as DNA, the CDR3 is TGTGCCAGCAGCTTTATCCCCCCAGGACTAGCGGGGAAAGAGACCCAGTACTTC.

This clonotype was recorded many times. This sequence joins TRBV4-1 and TRBJ1-5; D perhaps matches TRBD1 (5 bases). CDR1 MGHRA and CDR2 YSYEKL come from the germline V gene. This CDR3 has 15 amino acids. V was cut by 0 bases and J by 7 bases, with 13 bases left in between. As DNA, the CDR3 is TGCGCCAGCAGCCAAGAGTTCAGGGTTGTGCAGCCCCAGCATTTT. Protein sequence: CASSQEFRVVQPQHF.

The genes are TRBV6-5 and TRBJ2-7; 10 positions agree with TRBD2. The CDR3 sequence is 13 residues long. Germline V gene sequence: CDR1 MNHEY, CDR2 SVGAGI. Trimming at V came to 3 bases and at J to 7 bases, leaving 3 bases not matched to a gene. CDR3 amino acids: CASSYEAGGEQYF. The CDR3 nucleotides are TGTGCCAGCAGTTATGAAGCGGGGGGGGAGCAGTACTTC.

J is TRBJ2-2 and V is TRBV5-1; TRBD1 matches at 7 bases. The germline gives CDR1 SGHRS, CDR2 YFSETQ. The length of the CDR3 is 15 residues. The V segment lost 4 bases and the J segment 0 bases; nucleotides outside the gene matches: 3. The CDR3 region has the DNA TGCGCCAGCAGCCTACAGGGGTCGAACACCGGGGAGCTGTTTTTT. Its protein is CASSLQGSNTGELFF.

In its sample, this clonotype was seen many times. The rearrangement joins TRBV9 to TRBJ1-1, with D hard to call. There are 15 residues in the CDR3. V was pared by 0 bases and J by 1 base, with 10 bases between. Germline CDR1 is SGDLS and CDR2 is YYNGEE. In DNA form, the CDR3 reads TGTGCCAGCAGCGTAGTCGCAGGAAGGAACACTGAAGCTTTCTTT. It yields the protein CASSVVAGRNTEAFF.

This clonotype showed up many times. The rearrangement uses TRBV2 and TRBJ1-3; D unresolved. Germline V gene sequence: CDR1 SNHLY, CDR2 FYNNEI. Deletions cut 6 bases from V and 0 bases from J, with 12 bases between. This CDR3 comprises 15 residues. Here the CDR3 DNA reads TGTGCCAGCAGAGTGGCGGGCAGCTCTGGAAACACCATATATTTT. This encodes CASRVAGSSGNTIYF.

This clonotype was counted at least ten times. The V gene is TRBV9, the J gene TRBJ1-1; 8 bases are a match to TRBD1. CDR3 length: 19 amino acids. CDR1 is SGDLS, CDR2 YYNGEE, per germline. V was clipped by 4 bases and J by 0 bases; unmatched bases: 17. The CDR3 spells CASSPQSRDRLIMNTEAFF. The CDR3 DNA follows: TGTGCCAGCAGCCCACAATCCCGGGACAGGCTAATCATGAACACTGAAGCTTTCTTT.

Many counts were recorded for this clonotype. The rearrangement uses TRBV20-1 and TRBJ1-2, with no clear D. Germline CDR1 reads DFQATT; CDR2 reads SNEGSKA (reference sequence). Trimming cost V 1 base and J 6 bases, with 12 bases left between them. The CDR3 totals 13 residues. The CDR3 sequence is CSARVGSYHGYTF. The CDR3 bases are TGCAGTGCTAGAGTGGGGTCGTATCATGGCTACACCTTC.

This clonotype has a count of ten or more. This sequence joins TRBV5-6 and TRBJ1-2, with unresolved D. The ends were cut back, 0 bases at V and 3 bases at J, with 9 bases in the middle. The CDR3 is 14 amino acids. Germline V lookup: CDR1 SGHDT, CDR2 YYEEEE. The chain's CDR3 is CASSLEGIDYGYTF. The CDR3 DNA follows: TGTGCCAGCAGCTTGGAAGGGATAGACTATGGCTACACCTTC.

In its sample, this clonotype was seen a few times. The rearrangement links TRBV19 to TRBJ2-5; no firm D call. V lost 6 bases and J 5 bases, leaving 13 bases between the germline ends. This CDR3 has 13 residues. CDR1 and CDR2 (germline): LNHDA, SQIVND (reference sequence). CDR3 protein: CASRLSQGETQYF. CDR3 in DNA: TGTGCCAGTAGACTAAGCCAAGGGGAGACCCAGTACTTC.

Regarding this clonotype: A read error may be the cause here, since a much bigger clone is one base away. The V and J genes are TRBV2 and TRBJ2-7; possibly TRBD1 for D (6 bases). Germline V gene data show CDR1 as SNHLY and CDR2 as FYNNEI. The CDR3 consists of 13 residues. V gave up 7 bases and J gave up 0 bases, with 10 bases separating them. The CDR3 loop reads CASTGHPSYEQYV. The CDR3 DNA follows: TGTGCCAGCACGGGACACCCCTCCTACGAGCAGTACGTC.

The J gene is TRBJ2-7, the V gene TRBV6-2 or TRBV6-3, with D possibly called TRBD1 or TRBD2 (5 bases each). In germline, CDR1 is MNHEY, CDR2 SVGEGT. Trimming removed 6 bases at V and 1 base at J, with 10 bases between. The CDR3 runs to 13 residues. The CDR3 sequence is CASSGTLSYEQYF. DNA for the CDR3: TGTGCCAGCAGCGGGACCCTTTCCTACGAGCAGTACTTC.

This clonotype was observed many times. The gene calls are TRBV28 and TRBJ1-2, with D unclear. The V end lost 6 bases, the J end lost 3 bases, and 8 bases lay between the germline ends. The length of the CDR3 is 12 residues. Germline V CDR1 and CDR2: MDHEN, SYDVKM. The CDR3 is CASSQRDYGYTF. The CDR3 bases are TGTGCCAGCAGCCAACGCGACTATGGCTACACCTTC.

This clonotype has ten or more counts. This rearrangement joins TRBV27 to TRBJ1-2; 7 bases line up with TRBD1. This CDR3 spans 18 amino acids. Germline lookup yields CDR1 MNHEY and CDR2 SMNVEV (reference sequence). The V segment lost 4 bases and the J segment 7 bases; nucleotides outside the gene matches: 21. The CDR3 DNA reads as TGTGCCAGCAGTTCGAACCGCGGGACAGAAAAAACCACCGGTGGCTACACCTTC. This sequence encodes CASSSNRGTEKTTGGYTF.

This clonotype was counted many times. The chain combines TRBV15 with TRBJ1-2; no reliable D call. CDR3 size: 15 residues. Germline-derived CDR1 and CDR2 are LNHNV and YYDKDF (reference sequence). The V and J ends lost 0 bases and 4 bases respectively, with 12 bases between them. CDR3 amino acids: CATSRDRGGLYGYTF. CDR3 DNA sequence: TGTGCCACCAGCAGAGATCGGGGAGGGCTCTATGGCTACACCTTC.